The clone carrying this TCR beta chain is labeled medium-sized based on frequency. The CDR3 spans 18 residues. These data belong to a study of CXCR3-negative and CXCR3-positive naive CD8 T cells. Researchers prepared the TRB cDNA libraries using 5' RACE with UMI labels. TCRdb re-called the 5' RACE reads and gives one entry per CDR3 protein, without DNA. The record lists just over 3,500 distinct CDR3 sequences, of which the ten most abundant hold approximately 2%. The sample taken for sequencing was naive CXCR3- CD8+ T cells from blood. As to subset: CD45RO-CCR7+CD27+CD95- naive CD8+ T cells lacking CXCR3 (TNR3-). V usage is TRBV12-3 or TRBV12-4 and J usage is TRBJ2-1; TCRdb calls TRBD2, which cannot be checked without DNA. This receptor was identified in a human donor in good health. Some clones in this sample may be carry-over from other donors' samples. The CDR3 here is CASSSNYWTSGGLFEQFF.